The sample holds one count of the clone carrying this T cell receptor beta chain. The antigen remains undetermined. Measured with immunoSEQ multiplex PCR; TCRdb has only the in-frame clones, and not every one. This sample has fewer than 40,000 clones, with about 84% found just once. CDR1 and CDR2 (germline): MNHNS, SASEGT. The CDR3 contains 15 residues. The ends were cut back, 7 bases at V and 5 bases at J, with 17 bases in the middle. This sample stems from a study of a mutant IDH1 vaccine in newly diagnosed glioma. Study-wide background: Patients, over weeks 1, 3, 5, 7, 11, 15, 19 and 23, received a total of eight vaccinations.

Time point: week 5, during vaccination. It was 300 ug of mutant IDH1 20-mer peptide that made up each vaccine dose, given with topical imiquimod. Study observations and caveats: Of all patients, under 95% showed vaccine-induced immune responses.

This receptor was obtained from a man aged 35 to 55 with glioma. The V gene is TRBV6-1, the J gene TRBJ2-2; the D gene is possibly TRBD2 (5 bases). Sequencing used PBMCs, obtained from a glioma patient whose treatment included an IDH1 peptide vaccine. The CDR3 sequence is CASILSPGGTGELFF. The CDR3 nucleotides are TGTGCCAGCATACTGTCCCCCGGAGGAACCGGGGAGCTGTTTTTT.